The T cell receptor beta chain described here comes from a study of CD8 T cells in ankylosing spondylitis. Study observations and caveats: In reactive arthritis synovial fluid and blood, some motif variants had been reported before. A TCR beta motif made of eight highly homologous variants seemed typical of ankylosing spondylitis blood.

The V gene end was trimmed by 3 bases and the J gene end by 2 bases; junction bases not matched to a gene: 4. The CDR3 has 15 amino acids. Per the germline V gene, CDR1 is SGDLS and CDR2 is YYNGEE. Remarks on this clonotype: Its antigen remains unknown.

Quantitative 5'-RACE with molecular barcodes was used to make the TCR beta libraries. MiXCR, applied by TCRdb to the 5' RACE reads, yields one record per CDR3 protein. Of around 890,000 distinct CDR3 sequences listed, 12% were seen once; the top ten hold just over 0.5%. The receptor's source is a male donor with ankylosing spondylitis. The rearrangement joins TRBV9 to TRBJ2-1; 8 bases map to TRBD2. Specimen: blood, either unsorted or a sorted T cell fraction (not recorded which). CDR3 DNA: TGTGCCAGCAGCGCCCGGGAGGGGGCCTACAATGAGCAGTTCTTC. Translated: CASSAREGAYNEQFF.